This T cell receptor (beta chain) was captured by sequencing in a study of blood T cells in healthy people across ages. Regarding the study as a whole: Unsorted PBMCs ruled out conclusive naive versus antigen-experienced comparison. The diversity estimates, figures obtained from one million T cells, were considered underestimates. Donor CMV status, an unknown factor, possibly confounded changes in expanded clonotypes.

Primed by a sample-barcoded 5' primer and a J-beta primer mix, a second PCR proceeded for roughly 6 to 12 cycles. The yield of each sample was at least 2.5 million CDR3-containing paired-end reads. TCRdb redid the calling of the 5' RACE reads with MiXCR, one entry per CDR3 protein. The sample consists of over 1,200,000 distinct CDR3 sequences, roughly 59% of them appearing once. A note on this clonotype: Its matching antigen is unknown.

The TCR originated in a man aged 18 to 30 in good health. Sequencing input: blood.

The CDR3 here is CASSSRENYEQYF. The CDR3 bases are TGTGCCAGCAGCTCCCGGGAAAACTACGAGCAGTACTTC. The gene calls are TRBV7-9 and TRBJ2-7; D perhaps matches TRBD2 (5 bases). Germline assignment: CDR1 SEHNR and CDR2 FQNEAQ (reference sequence). V shed 4 bases and J shed 3 bases, with 10 bases lying between them. The CDR3 sequence is 13 residues long.